These 11 T cell receptor beta chains came from one sample sequenced in a study of blood T cell repertoires in COVID-19. Only in-frame clones appear in the TCRdb table, and some are missing; sequencing was by immunoSEQ multiplex PCR. The profile shows some 330,000 clones, about nine tenths of them singletons. Material: PBMCs or T cells enriched from blood (not recorded which). The receptors here all came from a man under 40 who had recovered from COVID-19.

This rearrangement joins TRBV6-5 to TRBJ2-7; 7 bases map to TRBD1. CDR1 is MNHEY, CDR2 SVGAGI, per germline. After removal of 7 bases from V and 6 bases from J, the junction contained 15 bases not matched to a gene. The CDR3 extends over 15 amino acids. The CDR3 loop is CASIGNLGQSPEQYF. In nucleotides, the CDR3 is TGTGCCAGCATCGGTAATTTGGGACAGTCTCCCGAGCAGTACTTC.

There are a few counts of this clone. The gene calls are TRBV29-1 and TRBJ2-3; D not certain. The germline V gene encodes CDR1 SQVTM and CDR2 ANQGSEA. This CDR3 spans 12 amino acids. With 0 bases removed from V and 1 base from J, the gap between germline ends came to 2 bases. This chain's CDR3 is CSVEDGTDTQYF. The CDR3 nucleotides are TGCAGCGTTGAAGACGGCACAGATACGCAGTATTTT.

The chain joins TRBV27 to TRBJ1-1; TRBD1 matches at 7 bases. Germline-derived CDR1 and CDR2 are MNHEY and SMNVEV (reference sequence). The CDR3 is 15 amino acids. J lost 2 bases, V lost 6 bases, and 9 bases had no gene match. CDR3 loop: CASRRTGPLNTEAFF. For the CDR3, the DNA is TGTGCCAGCAGACGGACAGGACCCCTCAACACTGAAGCTTTCTTT.

The chain is built from TRBV24-1 and TRBJ2-5; no clear D gene. The V and J ends lost 0 bases and 4 bases respectively, with 2 bases between them. The CDR3 is made up of 12 amino acids. CDR1 KGHDR and CDR2 SFDVKD come from the germline V gene. In nucleotides, the CDR3 is TGTGCCACCAGTGATTTGCGAGAGACCCAGTACTTC. Its translation: CATSDLRETQYF.

Comment on this clone: One end of the junction is discordant with germline, which a read error may explain. The V call is TRBV5-5, the J call TRBJ2-7, with 7 bases that match TRBD1. Germline CDR1 SGHKS, CDR2 YYEKEE (reference sequence). CDR3 length: 12 amino acids. The DNA of the CDR3 is TGTGCCAACAGCCCGACAGGGTACGAGCAGTACTTC. It is translated as CANSPTGYEQYF. Drawing the rest from reference TRBV5-5 and TRBJ2-7, the complete variable domain is DAGVTQSPTHLIKTRGQQVTLRCSPISGHKSVSWYQQVLGQGPQFIFQYYEKEERGRGNFPDRFSARQFPNYSSELNVNALLLGDSALYLCANSPTGYEQYFGPGTRLTVT.

The J gene is TRBJ2-7, the V gene TRBV2; 8 nucleotides align to TRBD1. The CDR3 totals 13 residues. V lost 7 bases and J lost 6; bases outside the gene matches: 8. Germline CDR1 SNHLY, CDR2 FYNNEI. CDR3 loop: CASKSTGAGEQYF. DNA of the CDR3: TGTGCCAGCAAGTCGACAGGGGCGGGCGAGCAGTACTTC. The complete variable domain, with remaining parts taken from reference TRBV2 and TRBJ2-7, reads EPEVTQTPSHQVTQMGQEVILRCVPISNHLYFYWYRQILGQKVEFLVSFYNNEISEKSEIFDDQFSVERPDGSNFTLKIRSTKLEDSAMYFCASKSTGAGEQYFGPGTRLTVT.

V and J are TRBV5-4 and TRBJ1-6; a possible D gene is TRBD1 (6 bases). CDR3 length equals 14 residues. Trimming left V 4 bases short and J 13 bases short, with 18 bases between. Germline-derived CDR1 and CDR2 are SGHNT and YYREEE (reference sequence). For the CDR3, the DNA is TGTGCCAGCAGCGCCGGACAGCACCCGGGGCCCCTCCACTTT. Translating it yields CASSAGQHPGPLHF.

In this sample, this clone turned up once. V usage is TRBV24-1 and J usage is TRBJ2-1; 7 nucleotides align to TRBD2. V trimming: 4 bases; J trimming: 4 bases; junction bases outside the gene matches: 6. The CDR3 runs 15 residues. In germline, CDR1 is KGHDR, CDR2 SFDVKD. CDR3 loop: CATSDRGTIYNEQFF. The CDR3 DNA reads TGTGCCACCAGTGACAGAGGGACTATTTACAATGAGCAGTTCTTC.

This clone is a singleton in its sample. The chain carries TRBV4-1 and TRBJ2-3, with D possibly matching TRBD2 (6 bases). V lost 2 bases and J 0 bases, leaving 12 bases between the germline ends. Germline V gene data show CDR1 as MGHRA and CDR2 as YSYEKL. There are 16 residues in the CDR3. The CDR3 sequence: CASSQQEGLSTDTQYF. In DNA form, the CDR3 reads TGCGCCAGCAGCCAACAGGAGGGCCTTAGCACAGATACGCAGTATTTT.

This sequence joins TRBV6-5 and TRBJ1-5; weak D call: TRBD1 (6 bases). Trimming left V 6 bases short and J 3 bases short, with 15 bases between. The CDR3 spans 15 residues. CDR1 MNHEY and CDR2 SVGAGI come from the germline V gene. The CDR3 region has the DNA TGTGCCAGCAGCGTCGCCAGGGGAGTCAATCAGCCCCAGCATTTT. Protein sequence: CASSVARGVNQPQHF.

The chain is built from TRBV4-1 and TRBJ2-2; TRBD2 matches at 13 bases. V dropped 0 bases and J dropped 3; count of bases not matched to a gene: 4. This CDR3 is built from 18 residues. In germline, CDR1 is MGHRA, CDR2 YSYEKL. The CDR3 protein is CASSQDGGLAGYTGELFF. The CDR3 DNA reads as TGCGCCAGCAGCCAAGATGGGGGACTAGCGGGGTACACCGGGGAGCTGTTTTTT.